This TCR beta chain was found in a study of identical twins. Study-level points and caveats: Diverse VJ usage suggested most zero-insertion clonotypes were not invariant T cells.

The germline gives CDR1 SNHLY, CDR2 FYNNEI. The V end lost 0 bases, the J end lost 8 bases, and 14 bases lay between the germline ends. The length of the CDR3 is 16 residues. TCRdb reprocessed the 5' RACE reads with MiXCR, giving one entry per CDR3 protein. The table lists 420,000 or so distinct CDR3 sequences, less than 20% of them singletons, with 12% in the top ten. In its sample, this clonotype was seen many times. The target antigen is unknown. The specimen sequenced was naive T cells sorted from blood. J is TRBJ1-6 and V is TRBV2; D may be TRBD1 (5 bases). This TCR came from a man in his fifties in good health. CDR3 region: CASSEALIQTDSPLHF. The CDR3 coding sequence is TGTGCCAGCAGTGAAGCGCTCATACAGACAGATTCACCCCTCCACTTT.